The present T cell receptor (beta chain) was sequenced within a study of blood T cell repertoires in COVID-19. Looking at the study overall: T cells, B-cell-depleted T cells, or PBMCs provided the cDNA or gDNA that served as material.

Produced via immunoSEQ multiplex PCR; TCRdb's table is partial and in-frame only. This repertoire shows about 370,000 clones, around 89% found once; its top ten account for about 1%. The V gene end was trimmed by 6 bases and the J gene end by 0 bases; junction bases not matched to a gene: 10. Germline CDR1 is MDHEN and CDR2 is SYDVKM. There are 19 residues in the CDR3. Sequencing was done on a sample of PBMCs or T cells enriched from blood (not recorded which). The V gene is TRBV28, the J gene TRBJ2-4; TRBD2 aligns across 14 bases. The receptor was derived from a man younger than 35 who had recovered from COVID-19. The CDR3 region is CASREPGLAGVVAKNIQYF. In nucleotides, the CDR3 is TGTGCCAGCAGAGAACCGGGACTAGCGGGAGTCGTAGCCAAAAACATTCAGTACTTC.